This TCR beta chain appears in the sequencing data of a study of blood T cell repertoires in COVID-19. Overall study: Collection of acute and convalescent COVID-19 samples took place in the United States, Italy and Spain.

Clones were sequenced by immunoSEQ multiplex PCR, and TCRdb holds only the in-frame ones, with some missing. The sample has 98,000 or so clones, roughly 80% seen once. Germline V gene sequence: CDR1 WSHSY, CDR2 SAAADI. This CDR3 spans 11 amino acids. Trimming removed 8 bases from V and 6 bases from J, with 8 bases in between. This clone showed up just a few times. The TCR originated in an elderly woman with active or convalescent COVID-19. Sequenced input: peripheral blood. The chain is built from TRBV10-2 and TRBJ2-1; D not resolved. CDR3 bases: TGCGCCAGCGAGAGATTCAATGAGCAGTTCTTC. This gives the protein CASERFNEQFF.